The 21 T cell receptor beta chains given below trace back to one sample, sequenced in a study of Ad26.COV2.S vaccination and SARS-CoV-2 variants (dated by TCRdb to the early 2020s). The treatment or condition label, read with the paper, signifies: approximately 18 received Ad26.COV2.S at low or high dose, single or two shots; a few received placebo; per-sample allocation not given. Repertoires of vaccine and placebo recipients were sequenced from samples taken on day 63 after the first injection. Library method: the immunoSEQ multiplex PCR assay. TCRdb took this table from immuneACCESS and kept in-frame rearrangements with V and J called. Such tables lack part of the clones; where checked against another copy, unresolved V genes explain under half of the gap, and the rest is unexplained. For this sample there are hundreds of thousands of clones; around 89% appear just once. Around 6.1% of the sample rests with the top ten.

The specimen was peripheral blood, collected in a trial of Ad26.COV2.S vaccine versus placebo. The source of these receptors is a person aged 18-60 years who received the Ad26.COV2.S COVID-19 vaccine or a placebo.

The chain carries TRBV7-3 and TRBJ2-1; 10 bases map to TRBD2. V lost 2 bases and J lost 0; bases outside the gene matches: 10. The germline V gene has CDR1 SGHTA and CDR2 FQGTGA. The CDR3 length is 19 residues. CDR3 in DNA: TGTGCCAGCAGCTTATATGGACTAGCGGACCTGAGCTCCTACAATGAGCAGTTCTTC. This codes for CASSLYGLADLSSYNEQFF.

This clone was seen a single time. The chain is built from TRBV2 and TRBJ1-2; D is unclear. Germline CDR1 reads SNHLY; CDR2 reads FYNNEI. V lost 1 base to trimming and J lost 12 bases, with 15 bases between them. The CDR3 extends over 13 amino acids. The CDR3 sequence is CASSEGHSGRDTF. The CDR3 DNA sequence: TGTGCCAGCAGTGAAGGCCATTCGGGTCGCGACACCTTC.

V gene TRBV4-3 combines with J gene TRBJ2-3, with D maybe TRBD2 (6 bases). From germline, CDR1 is LGHNA and CDR2 YSLEER. Trimming took off 0 bases at V and 6 bases at J, with 13 bases between the two ends. This CDR3 contains 15 residues. The CDR3 nucleotides read TGCGCCAGCAGCCAAGAAAGCCTAGCGATGGATACGCAGTATTTT. Protein: CASSQESLAMDTQYF.

This clone was seen only once. The chain couples TRBV29-1 to TRBJ2-2; D uncertain. The germline V gene has CDR1 SQVTM and CDR2 ANQGSEA. The CDR3 loop spans 12 amino acids. The V gene lost 4 bases and the J gene lost 6 bases, with 9 bases spanning the gap. The CDR3 nucleotides are TGCAGCGTTGTAACCGCCCCCGGGGAGCTGTTTTTT. It yields the protein CSVVTAPGELFF.

The chain carries TRBV2 and TRBJ1-5; D is uncertain. This CDR3 is built from 13 residues. Germline CDR1 reads SNHLY; CDR2 reads FYNNEI. Trimming removed 1 base at V and 6 bases at J, with 7 bases between. The CDR3 is CASSEGGGQPQHF. DNA of the CDR3: TGTGCCAGCAGTGAAGGTGGAGGTCAGCCCCAGCATTTT.

This clone showed up just a few times. The genes are TRBV4-3 and TRBJ1-2, with D possibly being TRBD1 (5 bases). The germline V gene has CDR1 LGHNA and CDR2 YSLEER. The CDR3 has 15 residues. V was trimmed by 0 bases and J by 3 bases, leaving 11 bases between them. CDR3 residues: CASSQDPGKYYGYTF. CDR3 sequence (DNA): TGCGCCAGCAGCCAAGATCCAGGGAAATACTATGGCTACACCTTC.

The chain combines TRBV7-2 with TRBJ2-1; 15 nucleotides match TRBD2. Germline-derived CDR1 and CDR2 are SGHTA and FQGNSA. The CDR3 spans 14 residues. Trimming cost V 6 bases and J 10 bases; bases outside gene matches: 4. CDR3 sequence reads: CASRRTSGGAEQFF. The CDR3 DNA reads as TGTGCCAGCAGACGGACTAGCGGGGGGGCGGAGCAGTTCTTC.

The rearrangement joins TRBV11-2 to TRBJ1-1; 8 bases line up with TRBD1. Per the germline V gene, CDR1 is SGHAT and CDR2 is FQNNGV. The CDR3 runs 15 residues. Losses at the gene ends were 4 bases for V and 2 bases for J; bases not matched to a gene: 6. The CDR3 DNA is TGTGCCAGCAGCTACCCGACAGGGGTAAACACTGAAGCTTTCTTT. Translation gives CASSYPTGVNTEAFF.

This chain uses TRBV7-2 with TRBJ1-1; possibly TRBD1 for D (5 bases). Deletions cut 2 bases from V and 10 bases from J, with 20 bases between. In germline, CDR1 is SGHTA, CDR2 FQGNSA. The CDR3 contains 15 residues. The CDR3 protein is CASSLSWRGGRGAFF. CDR3 DNA: TGTGCCAGCAGCTTAAGTTGGAGAGGAGGGAGGGGAGCTTTCTTT.

Only a few counts were recorded for this clone. The chain combines TRBV5-1 with TRBJ1-2, with TRBD1 matching 10 bases. CDR1 is SGHRS and CDR2 is YFSETQ in the germline V gene. The V and J ends lost 0 bases and 4 bases, in that order; junction bases with no gene match: 0. This CDR3 is built from 14 residues. In DNA form, the CDR3 reads TGCGCCAGCAGCTTGGGACAGGGGGCCTATGGCTACACCTTC. Its translation is CASSLGQGAYGYTF. The entire variable domain, with the rest obtained from reference TRBV5-1 and TRBJ1-2, is as follows: KAGVTQTPRYLIKTRGQQVTLSCSPISGHRSVSWYQQTPGQGLQFLFEYFSETQRNKGNFPGRFSGRQFSNSRSEMNVSTLELGDSALYLCASSLGQGAYGYTFGSGTRLTVV.

The V gene is TRBV7-9, the J gene TRBJ2-7; 10 nucleotides line up with TRBD1. The V gene's germline CDR1 is SEHNR and CDR2 FQNEAQ (reference sequence). The CDR3 spans 16 residues. V lost 5 bases, J lost 4 bases, and 11 bases stayed unmatched. The CDR3: CASSLMPGQGSYEQYF. For the CDR3, the DNA is TGTGCCAGCAGCCTAATGCCGGGACAGGGGAGTTACGAGCAGTACTTC. Complete variable domain (other parts from reference TRBV7-9 and TRBJ2-7): DTGVSQNPRHKITKRGQNVTFRCDPISEHNRLYWYRQTLGQGPEFLTYFQNEAQLEKSRLLSDRFSAERPKGSFSTLEIQRTEQGDSAMYLCASSLMPGQGSYEQYFGPGTRLTVT.

The chain recombines TRBV29-1 with TRBJ2-7, with 12 bases aligning to TRBD1. CDR3 length: 13 residues. CDR1 is SQVTM and CDR2 is ANQGSEA in the germline V gene. The J segment lost 2 bases and the V segment lost 6 bases, leaving 2 bases of the junction unmatched. The chain's CDR3 is CSVGQGATYEQYF. CDR3 bases: TGCAGCGTGGGACAGGGGGCAACCTACGAGCAGTACTTC.

This clone occurred a few times. V and J are TRBV5-1 and TRBJ2-5; 7 bases are shared with TRBD2. Germline lookup yields CDR1 SGHRS and CDR2 YFSETQ. With 4 bases clipped from V and 0 bases from J, the junction kept 6 bases outside the gene matches. This CDR3 is 15 amino acids long. The CDR3 region has the DNA TGCGCCAGCAGCCCGCTAGCGGATAACCAAGAGACCCAGTACTTC. It codes for CASSPLADNQETQYF.

J is TRBJ2-7 and V is TRBV21-1; the D call TRBD1 from the table was never checked on the DNA. TRBV21-1 is a listed pseudogene. The CDR3 totals 14 residues. CDR3 amino acids: CASRLGQGAYEQYF. The CDR3 nucleotides read TGTGCCAGCAGATTAGGACAGGGGGCCTACGAGCAGTACTTC.

The chain carries TRBV4-3 and TRBJ2-3; 8 nucleotides match TRBD1. This CDR3 region has 16 residues. Trimming took 1 base from V and 8 from J; bases not matched to a gene: 11. Germline-derived CDR1 and CDR2 are LGHNA and YSLEER. CDR3 in amino acids: CASSQVTGQGAVTQYF. CDR3 nucleotide sequence: TGCGCCAGCAGCCAAGTGACCGGCCAGGGGGCCGTTACGCAGTATTTT.

The chain has TRBV28 and TRBJ1-3; D might be TRBD1 (5 bases). Germline CDR1 and CDR2: MDHEN and SYDVKM. Deletions cut 8 bases from V and 2 bases from J, with 16 bases between. CDR3 length equals 15 residues. Here the CDR3 reads CASLGGVWTGNTIYF. CDR3 coding DNA: TGTGCCAGCTTGGGGGGGGTATGGACTGGAAACACCATATATTTT.

The chain couples TRBV20-1 to TRBJ1-1; D is possibly TRBD1 (6 bases). V lost 6 bases to trimming and J lost 8 bases, with 13 bases between them. CDR3 length: 11 residues. CDR1 is DFQATT and CDR2 is SNEGSKA in the germline V gene (reference sequence). The CDR3 DNA reads TGCAGTGCCATCAGGGGCCCGGAAGCTTTCTTT. This gives the protein CSAIRGPEAFF.

The V and J genes are TRBV6-5 and TRBJ1-1, with D unresolved. The CDR3 covers 13 residues. Between the trimmed V and J ends, which lost 6 bases and 0 bases, there was a span of 8 bases. In germline, CDR1 is MNHEY, CDR2 SVGAGI. Written as DNA, the CDR3 is TGTGCCAGCAGATTCACTGTGAACACTGAAGCTTTCTTT. It encodes CASRFTVNTEAFF.

Comment on this clone: Compared with germline, one end of the junction differs, possibly owing to a read error. This chain connects TRBV7-9 to TRBJ2-1, with D possibly being TRBD2 (7 bases). This CDR3 has 13 residues. Germline assignment: CDR1 SEHNR and CDR2 FQNEAQ (reference sequence). The CDR3 reads CASSRRAGEGGVF. CDR3 sequence (DNA): TGTGCCAGCAGCCGAAGAGCGGGTGAAGGGGGGGTCTTC.

J is TRBJ1-2 and V is TRBV27; D is undetermined. There are 14 residues in the CDR3. The V gene's germline CDR1 is MNHEY and CDR2 SMNVEV (reference sequence). Trimming cost V 5 bases and J 8 bases, with 18 bases left between them. As DNA, the CDR3 is TGTGCCAGCAGTGACATAGGACGGCCGGGGGGCTACACCTTC. This translates into CASSDIGRPGGYTF.

The chain employs TRBV18 and TRBJ1-1; D is perhaps TRBD1 (5 bases). The CDR3 totals 15 residues. CDR1 and CDR2 from the germline V gene are KGHSH and LQKENI. The ends were cut back, 3 bases at V and 1 base at J, with 12 bases in the middle. CDR3 sequence reads: CASSPPTVQNTEAFF. CDR3 nucleotide sequence: TGTGCCAGCTCACCTCCGACAGTGCAGAACACTGAAGCTTTCTTT.